These T cell receptor beta chains were read from a single sample in a study of cytotoxic CD8 clonotypes in ibrutinib-treated CLL. Assay: immunoSEQ multiplex PCR; the TCRdb copy retains only in-frame clones and omits some. The sample includes about 300,000 clones, roughly four fifths of them seen just once. The material was PBMCs, obtained at disease progression, from a patient treated with ibrutinib. Receptor source: a human donor with chronic lymphocytic leukemia. CDR3s include the opening cysteine and the closing phenylalanine or tryptophan. The D gene is left open where the match is weak. Clone size is stated in some rows and not others, as once, few, many or a class when expanded.

>TRBD1|TRBV9|.|TRBJ1-2
TGTGCCAGCAGCGTAGCGGACAGGAGAGGAGGCTACACCTTC
CASSVADRRGGYTF
>TRBD1|TRBV4-1|.|TRBJ1-6
TGCGCCAGCAGCTACCGGGACAGGGGGCGGGATAATTCACCCCTCCACTTT
CASSYRDRGRDNSPLHF
>TRBD1|TRBV29-1|few|TRBJ1-2
TGCAGCGTGAGGGACAGCGGGTTTAAGTCTTTC
CSVRDSGFKSF
>.|TRBV11-2|.|TRBJ1-2
TGTGCCAGCAGCTTAGAGGCGGTTCTCTATGGCTACACCTTC
CASSLEAVLYGYTF
>.|TRBV9|.|TRBJ1-2
TGTGCCAGCAGCGAAAACAGGGCTGGCTACACCTTC
CASSENRAGYTF
>.|TRBV5-1|.|TRBJ2-4
TGCGCCAGCAGCGGGGGTGACATTCAGTACTTC
CASSGGDIQYF
>TRBD1|TRBV7-2|.|TRBJ2-3
TGTGCCAGCAGCTCCTGGGACAGGGTTCAAGATACGCAGTATTTT
CASSSWDRVQDTQYF
>TRBD2|TRBV10-3|.|TRBJ2-3
TGTGCCATCAAACCGGGACTAGCGGGCGACACGGGGGATACGCAGTATTTT
CAIKPGLAGDTGDTQYF
>TRBD2|TRBV9|few|TRBJ2-5
TGTGCCAGCAGCGTAGTAGGGAGGGGAGAGACCCAGTACTTC
CASSVVGRGETQYF
>TRBD1|TRBV4-1|few|TRBJ2-2
TGCGCCAGCAGCCGACAATACAGGGGAACCATCGGGGAGCTGTTTTTT
CASSRQYRGTIGELFF
>.|TRBV6-1|.|TRBJ1-5
TGTGCCACCACCGACGCAGGTGGCCAGCCCCAGCATTTT
CATTDAGGQPQHF
>.|TRBV29-1|.|TRBJ2-2
TGCAGCGTTGAAGATGCAACCACCGGGGAGCTGTTTTTT
CSVEDATTGELFF
>.|TRBV7-2|.|TRBJ2-7
TGTGCCAGCAGCTTATTTAGGGTTGCCTACGAGCAGTACTTC
CASSLFRVAYEQYF
>.|TRBV6-1|many|TRBJ2-5
TGTGCCAGCAGTGCATTTGGCAGGGGAGAGACCCAGTACTTC
CASSAFGRGETQYF
>.|TRBV7-9|once|TRBJ1-4
TGTGCCAGCAGCTTAACGCAGGATGAAAAACTGTTTTTT
CASSLTQDEKLFF
>.|TRBV18|.|TRBJ2-3
TGTGCCAGCTCGAGACTATCTAGCACAGATACGCAGTATTTT
CASSRLSSTDTQYF
>.|TRBV9|.|TRBJ2-5
TGTGCCAGCAGCGTAGAGTCGGGGAGCTCGGGAGAGACCCAGTACTTC
CASSVESGSSGETQYF
>TRBD1|TRBV10-2|.|TRBJ2-7
TGCGCCAGCAGTGAAGGCAGGGGGCACCCCTACGAGCAGTACTTC
CASSEGRGHPYEQYF
>.|TRBV6-5|.|TRBJ2-4
TGTGCCAGCAGTTACCGCCCGAGGACAGCCAAAAACATTCAGTACTTC
CASSYRPRTAKNIQYF
>.|TRBV2|.|TRBJ2-7
TGTGCCAGCAGGGTGACAGCTACCTCCTTGACCGAGCAGTACTTC
CASRVTATSLTEQYF
>.|TRBV7-2|.|TRBJ1-2
TGTGCCAGCAGCTTAGGGGCGGGGTTTACCTATGGCTACACCTTC
CASSLGAGFTYGYTF
>.|TRBV7-6|.|TRBJ2-7
TGTGCCAGCAGCCCCGGGACTTTCTACGAGCAGTACTTC
CASSPGTFYEQYF
>TRBD1|TRBV5-4|once|TRBJ1-4
TGTGCCAGCAGCACTACCCACAGGGGGCCTAATGAAAAACTGTTTTTT
CASSTTHRGPNEKLFF
>.|TRBV15|.|TRBJ2-5
TGTGCCACCAGCAGAGATTTACAGGGTGGGGGGGAGACCCAGTACTTC
CATSRDLQGGGETQYF
>.|TRBV9|.|TRBJ1-2
TGTGCCAGCAGCGTAGCCACGTCCGGCTACACCTTC
CASSVATSGYTF
>.|TRBV7-2|.|TRBJ2-7
TGTGCCAGCAGTTTCACCGGGACAAACTACGAGCAGTACTTC
CASSFTGTNYEQYF
>.|TRBV5-1|.|TRBJ1-1
TGCGCCAGCAGCATACAGGGTTACACTGAAGCTTTCTTT
CASSIQGYTEAFF
>.|TRBV7-3|once|TRBJ2-3
TGTGCCAGCAGCTTTTATTCCTCCAGGGCTACAGATACGCAGTATTTT
CASSFYSSRATDTQYF
>TRBD2|TRBV7-2|once|TRBJ2-5
TGTGCCAGTTCAGCGGGGGGACAAGAGACCCAGTACTTC
CASSAGGQETQYF
>.|TRBV11-2|.|TRBJ1-3
TGTGCCAGCAGCTTAGGGTCGGATGGAAACACCATATATTTT
CASSLGSDGNTIYF
>.|TRBV6-5|.|TRBJ1-5
TGTGCCAGCAGTTACCGGCCGGCGGGATGGCCCCAGCATTTT
CASSYRPAGWPQHF
>TRBD2|TRBV7-9|.|TRBJ2-5
TGTGCCAGCAGCTTTCCGGGACTAGCGGTGGGGGAGACCCAGTACTTC
CASSFPGLAVGETQYF
>TRBD2|TRBV4-3|.|TRBJ2-7
TGCGCCAGTACCCCTGGGCTAGCGGGAGCCTACGAGCAGTACTTC
CASTPGLAGAYEQYF
>.|TRBV4-1|.|TRBJ1-6
TGCGCCAGCAGCCAAGGGCGTTCACCCCTCCACTTT
CASSQGRSPLHF
>.|TRBV5-1|.|TRBJ2-2
TGCGCCAGCAGCCCGTGGGGCTCCGGGAACACCGGGGAGCTGTTTTTT
CASSPWGSGNTGELFF
>TRBD1|TRBV10-3|many|TRBJ2-5
TGTGCCATCAGGGGACAGGGGATGGCCCAGTACTTC
CAIRGQGMAQYF
>.|TRBV7-2|.|TRBJ2-1
TGTGCCAGCAGCTTAGTGGTAGGTAGCAATGAGCAGTTCTTC
CASSLVVGSNEQFF
>.|TRBV13|.|TRBJ2-7
TGTGCCAGCAGCTTCGGGGGAGAGCAGTACTTC
CASSFGGEQYF
>.|TRBV7-9|few|TRBJ2-3
TGTGCCAGCAGCTTAGATTCAGCAGATACGCAGTATTTT
CASSLDSADTQYF
>.|TRBV4-1|.|TRBJ1-2
TGCGCCAGCAGCCAAGTAAAAGACAGACGCTATGGCTACACCTTC
CASSQVKDRRYGYTF
>TRBD2|TRBV7-9|few|TRBJ2-7
TGTGCCAGCAGCTTAGTGCGGACTAGAGATTTGCACGAGCAGTACTTC
CASSLVRTRDLHEQYF
>TRBD2|TRBV6-6|.|TRBJ2-3
TGTGCCAGCAGAGGAGGGACTACCTCTCGGAGTGATACGCAGTATTTT
CASRGGTTSRSDTQYF
>TRBD1|TRBV19|.|TRBJ2-2
TGTGCCAGTAGGGGGACAGCGAACACCGGGGAGCTGTTTTTT
CASRGTANTGELFF
>.|TRBV28|.|TRBJ2-7
TGTGCCAGCACCCCGGGTCGGGGCTACGAGCAGTACTTC
CASTPGRGYEQYF
>.|TRBV29-1|.|TRBJ1-2
TGCAGCGTTGAAGTCAGGGCCCGTAACTATGGCTACACCTTC
CSVEVRARNYGYTF
>.|TRBV6-5|.|TRBJ2-7
TGTGCCAGCAGTTACTACGGGGGCGAGCAGTACTTC
CASSYYGGEQYF
>.|TRBV2|.|TRBJ2-3
TGTGCCAGCAGTGAGGAGGGCACAGATACGCAGTATTTT
CASSEEGTDTQYF
>TRBD2|TRBV9|.|TRBJ2-1
TGTGCCAGCAGCGCGGGACTAGCGGTTAGCTCCTACAATGAGCAGTTCTTC
CASSAGLAVSSYNEQFF
>TRBD1|TRBV5-6|.|TRBJ2-2
TGTGCCAGCAGCTTGGCCGAACAGGGGCGTACCGGGGAGCTGTTTTTT
CASSLAEQGRTGELFF
>.|TRBV6-5|.|TRBJ2-2
TGTGCCAGCAGTTACTCTGTCTCGAACACCGGGGAGCTGTTTTTT
CASSYSVSNTGELFF
>TRBD1|TRBV5-6|.|TRBJ1-2
TGTGCCAGCAGCTTGGCCGGGGACAGACCAAACTATGGCTACACCTTC
CASSLAGDRPNYGYTF
>TRBD2|TRBV29-1|.|TRBJ2-7
TGCAGCGTTGGTCCCGGACTAGCGGGGTCCTACGAGCAGTACTTC
CSVGPGLAGSYEQYF